This T cell receptor beta chain was captured in a study of blood T cell repertoires in COVID-19. Study-level information: Material from acute and convalescent COVID-19 was sourced from the United States, Italy and Spain. Sources were T cells, B-cell-depleted T cells, or PBMCs; the material itself was cDNA or gDNA.

Per the germline V gene, CDR1 is LNHDA and CDR2 is SQIVND (reference sequence). The V and J ends lost 5 bases and 4 bases, in that order; junction bases with no gene match: 3. The CDR3 is 13 residues long. Study processing details: Counts of nucleated cells, estimated from reference gene primer amplification, were obtained. Sequenced by immunoSEQ multiplex PCR; TCRdb stores in-frame clones only, minus some. From that table come the V and J calls and clone size; the DNA was used to work out D and trimming. Found here are 100,000 or so clones, roughly four fifths of them singletons; the top ten hold under 7.5%.

This clonotype was sampled from a man over 45 with active or convalescent COVID-19. The genes are TRBV19 and TRBJ1-2; 8 nucleotides line up with TRBD1. The sample was peripheral blood. The CDR3 nucleotides are TGTGCCAGTAGTCCTGGACAGGGCTATGGCTACACCTTC. It translates to CASSPGQGYGYTF.